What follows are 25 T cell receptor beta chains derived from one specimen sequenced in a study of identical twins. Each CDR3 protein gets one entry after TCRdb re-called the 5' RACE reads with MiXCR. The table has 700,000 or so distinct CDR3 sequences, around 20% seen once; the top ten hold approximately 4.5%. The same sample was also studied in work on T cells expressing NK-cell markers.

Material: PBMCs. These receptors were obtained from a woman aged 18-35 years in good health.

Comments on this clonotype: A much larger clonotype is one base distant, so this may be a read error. CDR3: CASSYPAGSNEQFF. Here the CDR3 DNA reads TGTGCCAGCAGCTACCCGGCAGGGAGCAATGAGCAGTTCTTC. This sequence joins TRBV3-1 and TRBJ2-1, with D possibly called TRBD1 or TRBD2 (5 bases each). This CDR3 has 14 residues. CDR1 and CDR2 from the germline V gene are LGHDT and YNNKEL (reference sequence). Between the trimmed V and J ends, which lost 5 bases and 6 bases, there was a span of 14 bases.

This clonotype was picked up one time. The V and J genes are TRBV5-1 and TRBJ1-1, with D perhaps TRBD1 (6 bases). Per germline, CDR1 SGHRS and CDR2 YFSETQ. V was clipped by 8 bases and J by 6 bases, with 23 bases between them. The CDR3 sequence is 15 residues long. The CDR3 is CASCHAPDRPPEAFF. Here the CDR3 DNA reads TGCGCCAGTTGCCACGCCCCGGACAGACCCCCTGAAGCTTTCTTT.

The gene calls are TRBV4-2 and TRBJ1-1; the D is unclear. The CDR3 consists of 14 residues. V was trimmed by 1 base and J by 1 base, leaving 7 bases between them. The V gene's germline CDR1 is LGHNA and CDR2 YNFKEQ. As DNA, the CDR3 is TGTGCCAGCAGCCAAGGTCTCCCGAACACTGAAGCTTTCTTT. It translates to CASSQGLPNTEAFF.

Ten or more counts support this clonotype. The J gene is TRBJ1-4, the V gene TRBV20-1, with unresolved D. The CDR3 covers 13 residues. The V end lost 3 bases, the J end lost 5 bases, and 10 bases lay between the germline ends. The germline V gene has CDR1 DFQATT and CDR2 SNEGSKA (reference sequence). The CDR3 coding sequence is TGCAGTGCTAGCTTAGGGAGGAATGAAAAACTGTTTTTT. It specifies CSASLGRNEKLFF.

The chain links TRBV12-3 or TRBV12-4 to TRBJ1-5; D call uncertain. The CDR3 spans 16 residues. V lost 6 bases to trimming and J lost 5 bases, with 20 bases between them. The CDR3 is CASRSVGRERHQPQHF. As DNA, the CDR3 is TGTGCCAGCAGGTCAGTAGGAAGGGAACGACATCAGCCCCAGCATTTT.

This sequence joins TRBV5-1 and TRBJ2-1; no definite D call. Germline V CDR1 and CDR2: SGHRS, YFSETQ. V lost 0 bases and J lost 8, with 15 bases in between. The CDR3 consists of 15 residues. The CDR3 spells CASSLAPIDGDEQFF. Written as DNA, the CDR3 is TGCGCCAGCAGCTTGGCCCCTATCGACGGTGATGAGCAGTTCTTC.

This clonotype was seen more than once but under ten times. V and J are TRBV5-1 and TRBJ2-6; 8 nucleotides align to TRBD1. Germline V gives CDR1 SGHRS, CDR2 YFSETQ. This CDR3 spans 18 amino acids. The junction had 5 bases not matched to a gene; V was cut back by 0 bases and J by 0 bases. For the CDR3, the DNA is TGCGCCAGCAGCTTGGGGACAGGGAGATTCTCTGGGGCCAACGTCCTGACTTTC. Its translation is CASSLGTGRFSGANVLTF.

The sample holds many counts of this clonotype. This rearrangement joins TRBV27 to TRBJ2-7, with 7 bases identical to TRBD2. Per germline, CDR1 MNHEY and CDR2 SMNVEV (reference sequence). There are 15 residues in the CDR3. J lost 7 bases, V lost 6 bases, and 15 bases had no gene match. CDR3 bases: TGTGCCAGCAGGCCAACCTCCCTGGGGGGGTTTGAGCAGTACTTC. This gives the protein CASRPTSLGGFEQYF.

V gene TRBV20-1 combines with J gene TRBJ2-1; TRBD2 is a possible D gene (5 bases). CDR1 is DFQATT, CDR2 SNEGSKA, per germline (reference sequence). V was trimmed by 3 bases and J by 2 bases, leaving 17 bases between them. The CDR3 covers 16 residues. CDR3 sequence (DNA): TGCAGTGCTAGGTTTGACGGGGAGAGCCCCTACAATGAGCAGTTCTTC. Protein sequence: CSARFDGESPYNEQFF.

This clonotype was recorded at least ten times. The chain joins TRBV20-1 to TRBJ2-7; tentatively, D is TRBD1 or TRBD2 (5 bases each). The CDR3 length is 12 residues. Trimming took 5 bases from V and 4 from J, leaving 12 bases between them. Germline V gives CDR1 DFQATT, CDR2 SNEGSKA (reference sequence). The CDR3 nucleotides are TGCAGTGCTCCCGGGACGGCTTACGAGCAGTACTTC. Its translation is CSAPGTAYEQYF.

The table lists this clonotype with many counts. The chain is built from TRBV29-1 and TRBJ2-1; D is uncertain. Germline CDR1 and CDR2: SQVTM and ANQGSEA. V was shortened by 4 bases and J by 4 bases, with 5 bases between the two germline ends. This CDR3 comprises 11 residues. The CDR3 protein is CSVVVYNEQFF. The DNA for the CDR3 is TGCAGCGTTGTTGTATACAATGAGCAGTTCTTC.

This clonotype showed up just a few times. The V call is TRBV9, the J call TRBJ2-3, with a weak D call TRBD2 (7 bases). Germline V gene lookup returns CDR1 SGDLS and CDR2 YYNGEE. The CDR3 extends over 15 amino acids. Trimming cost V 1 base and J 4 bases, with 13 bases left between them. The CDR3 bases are TGTGCCAGCAGCGTATTGGGGGGGGGCGCAGATACGCAGTATTTT. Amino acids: CASSVLGGGADTQYF.

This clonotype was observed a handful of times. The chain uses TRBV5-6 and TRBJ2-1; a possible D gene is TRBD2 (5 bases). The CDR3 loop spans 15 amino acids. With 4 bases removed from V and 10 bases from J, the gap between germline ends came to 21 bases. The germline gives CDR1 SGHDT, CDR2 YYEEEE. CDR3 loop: CASSPDGFGVREQFF. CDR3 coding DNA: TGTGCCAGCAGCCCTGACGGTTTCGGGGTCCGGGAGCAGTTCTTC.

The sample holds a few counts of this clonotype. CDR3 protein: CASSLISGGSYEQYF. In DNA form, the CDR3 reads TGTGCCAGCAGCTTGATTAGCGGGGGGTCCTACGAGCAGTACTTC. V is TRBV5-5 and J is TRBJ2-7, with 10 nucleotides matching TRBD2. This CDR3 spans 15 amino acids. CDR1 is SGHKS and CDR2 is YYEKEE in the germline V gene (reference sequence). Germline trimming cut 1 base from V and 1 base from J; bases unmatched to any gene: 2.

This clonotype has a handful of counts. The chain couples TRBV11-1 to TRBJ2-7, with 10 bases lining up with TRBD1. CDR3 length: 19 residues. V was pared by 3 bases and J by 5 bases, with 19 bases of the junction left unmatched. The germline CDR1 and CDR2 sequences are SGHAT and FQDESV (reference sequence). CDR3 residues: CASSFQRGQGRLRINEQYF. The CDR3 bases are TGTGCCAGCAGCTTCCAACGGGGACAGGGGCGATTGCGTATTAACGAGCAGTACTTC.

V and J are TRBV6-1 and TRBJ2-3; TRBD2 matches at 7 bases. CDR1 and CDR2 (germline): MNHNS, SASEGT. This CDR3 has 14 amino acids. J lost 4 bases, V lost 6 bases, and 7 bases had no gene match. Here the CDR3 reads CASSQREYADTQYF. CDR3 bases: TGTGCCAGCAGCCAGCGGGAATACGCAGATACGCAGTATTTT.

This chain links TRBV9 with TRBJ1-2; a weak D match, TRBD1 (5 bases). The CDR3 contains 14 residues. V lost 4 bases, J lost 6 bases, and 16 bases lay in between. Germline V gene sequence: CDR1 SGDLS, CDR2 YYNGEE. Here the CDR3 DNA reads TGTGCCAGCAGCTCCGGGACCCTACGTAATGGCTACACCTTC. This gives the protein CASSSGTLRNGYTF.

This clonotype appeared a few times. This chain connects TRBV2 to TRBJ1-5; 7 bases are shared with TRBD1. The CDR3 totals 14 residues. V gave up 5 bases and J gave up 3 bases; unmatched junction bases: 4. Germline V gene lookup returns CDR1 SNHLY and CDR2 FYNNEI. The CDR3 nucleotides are TGTGCCAGCAGTAGACAGGGACTCAATCAGCCCCAGCATTTT. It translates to CASSRQGLNQPQHF.

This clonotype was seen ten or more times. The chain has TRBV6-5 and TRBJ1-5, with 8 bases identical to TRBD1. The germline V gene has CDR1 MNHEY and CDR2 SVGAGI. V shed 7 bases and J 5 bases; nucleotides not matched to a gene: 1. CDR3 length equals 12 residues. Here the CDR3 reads CASTTGDQPQHF. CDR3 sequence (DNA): TGTGCCAGCACGACAGGGGATCAGCCCCAGCATTTT.

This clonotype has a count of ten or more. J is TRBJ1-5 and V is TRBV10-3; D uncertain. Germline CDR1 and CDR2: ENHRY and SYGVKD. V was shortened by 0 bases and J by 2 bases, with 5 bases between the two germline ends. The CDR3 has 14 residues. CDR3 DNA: TGTGCCATCAGTGAGTCAGGCGGCAATCAGCCCCAGCATTTT. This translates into CAISESGGNQPQHF.

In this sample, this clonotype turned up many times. The CDR3 coding sequence is TGTGCCAGCAGTTACGGTCGAGGGAGGACCTACAATGAGCAGTTCTTC. Translation gives CASSYGRGRTYNEQFF. The chain couples TRBV6-5 to TRBJ2-1; maybe TRBD2 (6 bases). The length of the CDR3 is 16 residues. Germline V lookup: CDR1 MNHEY, CDR2 SVGAGI. Trimming took 2 bases from V and 2 from J, leaving 13 bases between them.

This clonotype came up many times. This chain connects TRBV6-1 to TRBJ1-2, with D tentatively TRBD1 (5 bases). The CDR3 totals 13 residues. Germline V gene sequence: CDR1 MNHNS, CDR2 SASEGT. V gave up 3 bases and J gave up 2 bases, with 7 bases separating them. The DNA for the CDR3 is TGTGCCAGCAGTGACAGGGACAACTATGGCTACACCTTC. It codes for CASSDRDNYGYTF.

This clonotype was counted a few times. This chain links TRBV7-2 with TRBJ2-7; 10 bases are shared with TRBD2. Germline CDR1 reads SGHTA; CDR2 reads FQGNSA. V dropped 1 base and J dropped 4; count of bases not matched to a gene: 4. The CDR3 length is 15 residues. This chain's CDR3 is CASSLVTSGAYEQYF. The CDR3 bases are TGTGCCAGCAGCTTAGTAACTAGCGGGGCTTACGAGCAGTACTTC.

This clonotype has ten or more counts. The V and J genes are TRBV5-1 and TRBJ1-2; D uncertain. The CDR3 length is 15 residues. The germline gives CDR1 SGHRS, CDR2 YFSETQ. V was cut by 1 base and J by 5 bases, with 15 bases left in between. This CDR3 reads CASSLKPGEAYGYTF. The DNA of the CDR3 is TGCGCCAGCAGCTTGAAGCCAGGTGAAGCTTATGGCTACACCTTC.

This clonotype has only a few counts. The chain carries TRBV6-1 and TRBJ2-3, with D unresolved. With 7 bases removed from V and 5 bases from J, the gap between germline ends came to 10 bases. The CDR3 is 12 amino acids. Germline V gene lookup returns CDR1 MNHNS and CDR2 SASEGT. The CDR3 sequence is CASKLSRDTQYF. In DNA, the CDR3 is TGTGCCAGCAAGCTTAGTCGAGATACGCAGTATTTT.